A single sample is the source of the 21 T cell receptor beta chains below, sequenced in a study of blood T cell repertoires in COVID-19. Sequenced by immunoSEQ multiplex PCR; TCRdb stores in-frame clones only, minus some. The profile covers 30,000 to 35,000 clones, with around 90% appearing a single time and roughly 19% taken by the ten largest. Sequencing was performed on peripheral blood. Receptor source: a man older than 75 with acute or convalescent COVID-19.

The CDR3 region is CASSGQGGDYEQYF. CDR3 in DNA: TGTGCCAGTAGTGGACAGGGCGGGGACTACGAGCAGTACTTC. V usage is TRBV19 and J usage is TRBJ2-7; the match to TRBD1 covers 8 bases. With 5 bases clipped from V and 3 bases from J, the junction kept 6 bases outside the gene matches. The CDR3 sequence is 14 residues long. From germline, CDR1 is LNHDA and CDR2 SQIVND (reference sequence).

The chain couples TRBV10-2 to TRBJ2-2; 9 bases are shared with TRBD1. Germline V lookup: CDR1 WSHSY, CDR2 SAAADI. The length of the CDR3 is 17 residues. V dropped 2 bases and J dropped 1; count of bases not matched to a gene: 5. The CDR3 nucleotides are TGCGCCAGCAGTGAGCCCCGGGACAGGGTGAACACCGGGGAGCTGTTTTTT. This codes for CASSEPRDRVNTGELFF.

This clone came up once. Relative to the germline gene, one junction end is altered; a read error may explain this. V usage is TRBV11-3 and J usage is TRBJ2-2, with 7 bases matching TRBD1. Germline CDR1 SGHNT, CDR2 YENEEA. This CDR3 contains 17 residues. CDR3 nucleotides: TGTCCCAGCAGCACGGACAGGTTAAACCCCACGACCGGGGAGCTGTTTTTT. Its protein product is CPSSTDRLNPTTGELFF.

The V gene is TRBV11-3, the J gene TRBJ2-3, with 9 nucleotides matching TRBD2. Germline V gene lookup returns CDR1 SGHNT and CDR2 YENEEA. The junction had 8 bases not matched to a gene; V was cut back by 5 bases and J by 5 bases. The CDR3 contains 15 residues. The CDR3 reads CASSPASGAGDTQYF. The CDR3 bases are TGTGCCAGCAGCCCGGCTAGCGGGGCGGGAGATACGCAGTATTTT.

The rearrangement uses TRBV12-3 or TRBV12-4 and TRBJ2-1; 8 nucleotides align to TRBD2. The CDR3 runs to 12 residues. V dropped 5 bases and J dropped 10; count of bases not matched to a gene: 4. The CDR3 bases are TGTGCCAGCAGTGGACTAGCTGGCGAGCAGTTCTTC. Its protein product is CASSGLAGEQFF.

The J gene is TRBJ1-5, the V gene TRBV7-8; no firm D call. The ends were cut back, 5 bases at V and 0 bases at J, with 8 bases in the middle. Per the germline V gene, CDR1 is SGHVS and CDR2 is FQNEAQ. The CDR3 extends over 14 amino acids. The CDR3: CASSPGNSNQPQHF. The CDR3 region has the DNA TGTGCCAGCAGCCCGGGGAATAGCAATCAGCCCCAGCATTTT.

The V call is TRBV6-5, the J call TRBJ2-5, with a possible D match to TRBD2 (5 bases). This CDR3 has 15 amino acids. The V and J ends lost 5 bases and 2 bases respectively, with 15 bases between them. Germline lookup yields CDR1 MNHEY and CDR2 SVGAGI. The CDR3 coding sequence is TGTGCCAGCAGTCCCCGGGGTTGGGAGCAAGAGACCCAGTACTTC. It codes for CASSPRGWEQETQYF.

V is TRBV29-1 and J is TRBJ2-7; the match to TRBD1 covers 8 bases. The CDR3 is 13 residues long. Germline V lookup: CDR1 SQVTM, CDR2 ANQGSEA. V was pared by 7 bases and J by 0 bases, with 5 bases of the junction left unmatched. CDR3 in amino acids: CSARDRSSYEQYF. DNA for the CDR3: TGCAGCGCCCGGGACAGGAGCTCCTACGAGCAGTACTTC.

The CDR3 DNA follows: TGTGCCAGCAGTCTACGACAGGGTCTTGGCTACGAGCAGTACTTC. Amino acids: CASSLRQGLGYEQYF. The chain joins TRBV28 to TRBJ2-7; 7 nucleotides match TRBD1. This CDR3 has 15 amino acids. Germline V gives CDR1 MDHEN, CDR2 SYDVKM. The V segment lost 5 bases and the J segment 3 bases; nucleotides outside the gene matches: 10.

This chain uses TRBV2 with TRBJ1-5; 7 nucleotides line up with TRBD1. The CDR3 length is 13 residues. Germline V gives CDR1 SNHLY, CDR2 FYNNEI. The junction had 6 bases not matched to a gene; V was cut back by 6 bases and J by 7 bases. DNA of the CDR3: TGTGCCAGCAGGCCCACAGGGGACCAGCCCCAGCATTTT. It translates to CASRPTGDQPQHF.

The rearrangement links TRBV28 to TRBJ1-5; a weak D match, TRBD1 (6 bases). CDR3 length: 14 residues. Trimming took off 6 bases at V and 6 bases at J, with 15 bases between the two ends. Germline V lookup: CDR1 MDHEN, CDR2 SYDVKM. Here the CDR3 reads CASRLGGGRQPQHF. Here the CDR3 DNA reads TGTGCCAGCAGATTGGGAGGGGGTCGTCAGCCCCAGCATTTT. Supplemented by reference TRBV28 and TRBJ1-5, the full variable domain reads DVKVTQSSRYLVKRTGEKVFLECVQDMDHENMFWYRQDPGLGLRLIYFSYDVKMKEKGDIPEGYSVSREKKERFSLILESASTNQTSMYLCASRLGGGRQPQHFGDGTRLSIL.

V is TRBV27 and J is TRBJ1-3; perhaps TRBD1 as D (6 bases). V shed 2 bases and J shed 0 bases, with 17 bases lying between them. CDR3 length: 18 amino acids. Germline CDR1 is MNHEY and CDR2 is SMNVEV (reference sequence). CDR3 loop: CASSLEPPGGHSGNTIYF. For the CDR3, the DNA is TGTGCCAGCAGTTTAGAGCCCCCCGGGGGGCACTCTGGAAACACCATATATTTT.

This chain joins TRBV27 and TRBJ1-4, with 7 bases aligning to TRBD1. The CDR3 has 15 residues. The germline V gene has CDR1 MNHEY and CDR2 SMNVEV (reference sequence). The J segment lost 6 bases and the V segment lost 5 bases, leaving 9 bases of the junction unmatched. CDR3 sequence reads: CASSPSRGLDEKLFF. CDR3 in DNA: TGTGCCAGCAGTCCTAGTAGGGGGCTTGATGAAAAACTGTTTTTT. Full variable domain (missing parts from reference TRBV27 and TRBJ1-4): EAQVTQNPRYLITVTGKKLTVTCSQNMNHEYMSWYRQDPGLGLRQIYYSMNVEVTDKGDVPEGYKVSRKEKRNFPLILESPSPNQTSLYFCASSPSRGLDEKLFFGSGTQLSVL.

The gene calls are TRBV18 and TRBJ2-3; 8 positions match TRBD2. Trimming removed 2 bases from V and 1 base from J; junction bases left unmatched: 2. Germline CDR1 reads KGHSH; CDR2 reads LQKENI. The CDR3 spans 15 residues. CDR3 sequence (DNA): TGTGCCAGCTCACCAGGACTAGCTGGCACAGATACGCAGTATTTT. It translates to CASSPGLAGTDTQYF.

CDR3 protein: CATSDRVGTGPDTQYF. For the CDR3, the DNA is TGTGCCACCAGTGATCGGGTAGGGACAGGTCCAGATACGCAGTATTTT. The V gene is TRBV24-1, the J gene TRBJ2-3, with 8 bases that match TRBD1. Germline V gene lookup returns CDR1 KGHDR and CDR2 SFDVKD. The CDR3 length is 16 residues. The V segment lost 3 bases and the J segment 4 bases; nucleotides outside the gene matches: 8.

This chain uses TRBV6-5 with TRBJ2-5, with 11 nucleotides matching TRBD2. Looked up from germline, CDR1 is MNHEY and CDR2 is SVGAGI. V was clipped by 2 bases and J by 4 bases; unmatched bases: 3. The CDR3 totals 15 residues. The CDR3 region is CASSYLAGGLETQYF. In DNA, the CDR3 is TGTGCCAGCAGTTACCTAGCGGGGGGTCTAGAGACCCAGTACTTC.

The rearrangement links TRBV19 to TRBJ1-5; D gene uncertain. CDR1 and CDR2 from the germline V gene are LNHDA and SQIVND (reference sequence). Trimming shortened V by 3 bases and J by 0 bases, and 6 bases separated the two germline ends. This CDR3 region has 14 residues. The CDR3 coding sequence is TGTGCCAGTAGTATCGGTAGTAGCAATCAGCCCCAGCATTTT. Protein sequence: CASSIGSSNQPQHF.

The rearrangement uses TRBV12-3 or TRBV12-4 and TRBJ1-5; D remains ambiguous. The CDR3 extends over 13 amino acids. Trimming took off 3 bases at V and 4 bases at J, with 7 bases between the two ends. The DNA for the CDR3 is TGTGCCAGCAGTTTGGGCCGGAATCAGCCCCAGCATTTT. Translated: CASSLGRNQPQHF.

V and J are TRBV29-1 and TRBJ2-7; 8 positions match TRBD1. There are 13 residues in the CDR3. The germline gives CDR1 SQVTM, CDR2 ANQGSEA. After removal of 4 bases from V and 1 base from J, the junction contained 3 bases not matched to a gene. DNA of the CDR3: TGCAGCGTTGGGACAGGGAAGTCCTACGAGCAGTACTTC. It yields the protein CSVGTGKSYEQYF.

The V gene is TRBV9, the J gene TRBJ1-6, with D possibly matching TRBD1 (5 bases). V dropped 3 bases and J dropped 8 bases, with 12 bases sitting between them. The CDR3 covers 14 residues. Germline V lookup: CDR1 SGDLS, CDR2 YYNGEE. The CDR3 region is CASSGGGGYSPLHF. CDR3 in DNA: TGTGCCAGCAGCGGAGGTGGGGGGTATTCACCCCTCCACTTT.

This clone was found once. The CDR3 sequence: CAWSVRGNEKLFF. The DNA of the CDR3 is TGTGCCTGGAGTGTAAGGGGGAATGAAAAACTGTTTTTT. This sequence joins TRBV30 and TRBJ1-4, with D possibly matching TRBD1 (6 bases). Germline lookup yields CDR1 GTSNPN and CDR2 SVGIG (reference sequence). The V gene lost 0 bases and the J gene lost 5 bases, with 7 bases spanning the gap. The length of the CDR3 is 13 residues.